This TCR beta chain derives from a study of blood T cell repertoires in COVID-19. The method was immunoSEQ multiplex PCR; TCRdb's version includes in-frame clones alone and lacks a portion of them. The profile shows more than 300,000 clones, approximately 91% of them singletons. Deletions cut 4 bases from V and 8 bases from J, with 15 bases between. Germline V gives CDR1 SGHTS, CDR2 YDEGEE. The CDR3 spans 13 residues. This TCR was sampled from a woman aged 35 to 49 who had been exposed to COVID-19. The rearrangement joins TRBV5-8 to TRBJ1-1; possibly TRBD1 for D (6 bases). Sequences were obtained from PBMCs or T cells enriched from blood (not recorded which). The DNA of the CDR3 is TGTGCCAGCAGCCAGATAGGACAGAGGGAAGCTTTCTTT. Protein: CASSQIGQREAFF. The variable domain in full, with the rest retrieved from reference TRBV5-8 and TRBJ1-1, is EAGVTQSPTHLIKTRGQQATLRCSPISGHTSVYWYQQALGLGLQFLLWYDEGEERNRGNFPPRFSGRQFPNYSSELNVNALELEDSALYLCASSQIGQREAFFGQGTRLTVV.